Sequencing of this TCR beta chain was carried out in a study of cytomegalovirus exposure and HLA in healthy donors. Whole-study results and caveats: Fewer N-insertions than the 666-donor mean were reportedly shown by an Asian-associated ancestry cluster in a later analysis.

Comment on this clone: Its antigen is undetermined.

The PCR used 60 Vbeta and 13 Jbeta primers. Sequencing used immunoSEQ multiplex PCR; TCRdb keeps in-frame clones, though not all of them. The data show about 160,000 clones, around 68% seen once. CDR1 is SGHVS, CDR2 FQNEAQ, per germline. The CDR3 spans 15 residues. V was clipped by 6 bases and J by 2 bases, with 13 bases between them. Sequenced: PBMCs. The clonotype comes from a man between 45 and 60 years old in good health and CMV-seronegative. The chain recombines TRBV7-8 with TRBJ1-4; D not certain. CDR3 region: CASSLDGGTNEKLFF. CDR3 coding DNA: TGTGCCAGCAGTTTGGACGGAGGGACTAATGAAAAACTGTTTTTT.